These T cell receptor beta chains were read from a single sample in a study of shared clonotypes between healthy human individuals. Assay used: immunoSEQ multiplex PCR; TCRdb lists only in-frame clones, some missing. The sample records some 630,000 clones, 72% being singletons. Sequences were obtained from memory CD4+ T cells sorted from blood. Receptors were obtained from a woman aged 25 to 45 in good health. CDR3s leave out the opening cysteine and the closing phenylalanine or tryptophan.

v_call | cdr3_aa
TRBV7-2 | ASRSRGASGTDTQY
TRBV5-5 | ASSLRVPTEAF
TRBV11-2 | ASSLDISGNTIY
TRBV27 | ASSPRSDQPQH
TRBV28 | ASVSDQPQH
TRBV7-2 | ASSLVGDRGDGYT
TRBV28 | ASSTTSLGYT
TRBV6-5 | ASSYSYLPSSYEQY
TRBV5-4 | ASSSTSGRGFYNEQF
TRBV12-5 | ASGLRVDTEAF
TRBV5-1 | ASSLGTVLGAGELF
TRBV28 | ASSPGQGRDTIY
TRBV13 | ASSLRVSGANVLT
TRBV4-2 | ASSQVEGHGYT
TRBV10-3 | AISDDRDHT
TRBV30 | AWRVGLSNYGYT
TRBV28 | ASRWQGSASQPQH
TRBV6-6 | ASRPGQGLYEQY
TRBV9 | ASSEGTGELF
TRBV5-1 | ASSLDGLEPQEAF
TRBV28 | ASMTGGIQPQH
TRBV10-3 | ASRTSLGTSVDEQY
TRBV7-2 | ASSLIQGYFHEQY
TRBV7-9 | ASSLLPPTIAADEQY
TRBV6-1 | ASSEGPSGNYGYT
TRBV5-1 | ASSLFSRAGNTEAF
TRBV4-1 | ASSQGLSSEQY
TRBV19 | ASSVPGQGIFVDNQPQH
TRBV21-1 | ASSKDLFYSFGGRTSYGYT
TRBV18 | ASSQDTYQPQH
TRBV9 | ASSVAPQALYGYT